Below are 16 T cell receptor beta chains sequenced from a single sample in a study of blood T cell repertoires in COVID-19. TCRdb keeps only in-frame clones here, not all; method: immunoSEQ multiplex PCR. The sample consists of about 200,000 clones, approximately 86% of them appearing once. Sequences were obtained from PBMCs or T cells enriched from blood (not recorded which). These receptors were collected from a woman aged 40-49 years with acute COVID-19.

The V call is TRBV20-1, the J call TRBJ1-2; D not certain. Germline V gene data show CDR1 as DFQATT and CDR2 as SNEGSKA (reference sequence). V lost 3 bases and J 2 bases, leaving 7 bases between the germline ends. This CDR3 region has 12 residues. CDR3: CSASRMNYGYTF. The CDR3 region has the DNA TGCAGTGCTAGTCGTATGAACTATGGCTACACCTTC.

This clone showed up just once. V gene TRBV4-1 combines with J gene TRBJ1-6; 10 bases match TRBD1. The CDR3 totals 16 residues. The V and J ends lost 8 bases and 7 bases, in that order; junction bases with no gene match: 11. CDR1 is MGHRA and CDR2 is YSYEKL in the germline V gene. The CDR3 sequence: CASCGTGVYDNSPLHF. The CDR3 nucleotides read TGCGCCAGCTGTGGGACAGGGGTTTATGACAATTCACCCCTCCACTTT.

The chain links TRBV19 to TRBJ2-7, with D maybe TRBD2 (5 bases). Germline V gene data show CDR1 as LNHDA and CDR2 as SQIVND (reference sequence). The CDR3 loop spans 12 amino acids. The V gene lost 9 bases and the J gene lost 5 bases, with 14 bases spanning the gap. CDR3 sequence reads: CASSAGVHEQYF. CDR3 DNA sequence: TGTGCCAGCTCAGCCGGGGTTCACGAGCAGTACTTC. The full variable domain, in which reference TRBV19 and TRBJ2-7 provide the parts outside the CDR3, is DGGITQSPKYLFRKEGQNVTLSCEQNLNHDAMYWYRQDPGQGLRLIYYSQIVNDFQKGDIAEGYSVSREKKESFPLTVTSAQKNPTAFYLCASSAGVHEQYFGPGTRLTVT.

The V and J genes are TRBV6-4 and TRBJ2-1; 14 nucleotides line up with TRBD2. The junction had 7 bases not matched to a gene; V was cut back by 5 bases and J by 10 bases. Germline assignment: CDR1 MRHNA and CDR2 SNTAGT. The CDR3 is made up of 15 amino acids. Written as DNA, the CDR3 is TGTGCCAGCAGTTCGGGACTAGCGGGAGTGGGGGAGCAGTTCTTC. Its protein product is CASSSGLAGVGEQFF.

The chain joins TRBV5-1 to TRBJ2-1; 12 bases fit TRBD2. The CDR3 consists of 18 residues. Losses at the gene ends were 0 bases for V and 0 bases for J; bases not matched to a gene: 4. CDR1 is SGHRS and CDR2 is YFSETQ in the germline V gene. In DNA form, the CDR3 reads TGCGCCAGCAGCTTGGAAGCTAGCGGGAGGGCCTCCTACAATGAGCAGTTCTTC. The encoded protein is CASSLEASGRASYNEQFF.

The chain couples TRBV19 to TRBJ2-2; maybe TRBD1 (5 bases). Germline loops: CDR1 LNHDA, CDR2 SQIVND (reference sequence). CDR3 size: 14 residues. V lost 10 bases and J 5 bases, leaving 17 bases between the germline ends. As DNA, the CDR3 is TGTGCCACCAGACAGAGATCACAGACCGGGGAGCTGTTTTTT. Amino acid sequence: CATRQRSQTGELFF.

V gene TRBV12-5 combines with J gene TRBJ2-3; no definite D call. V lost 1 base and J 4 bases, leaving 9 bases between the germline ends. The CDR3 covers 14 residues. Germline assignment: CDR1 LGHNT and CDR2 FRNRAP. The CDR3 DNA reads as TGTGCTAGTGGTTTGGGGGTAGCCTCAGATACGCAGTATTTT. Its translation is CASGLGVASDTQYF.

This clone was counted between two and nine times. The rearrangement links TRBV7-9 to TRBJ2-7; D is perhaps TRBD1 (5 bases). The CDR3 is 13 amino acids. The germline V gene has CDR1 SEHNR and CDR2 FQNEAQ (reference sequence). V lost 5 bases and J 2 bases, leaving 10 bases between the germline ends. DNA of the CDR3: TGTGCCAGCAGCCTGACAGCTACCTACGAGCAGTACTTC. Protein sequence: CASSLTATYEQYF.

CDR3 nucleotides: TGTGCCAGCAGTTACTCGTCAGCGGGAGCAGATACGCAGTATTTT. Its translation is CASSYSSAGADTQYF. The rearrangement links TRBV6-5 to TRBJ2-3; 8 nucleotides agree with TRBD2. Losses at the gene ends were 0 bases for V and 4 bases for J; bases not matched to a gene: 3. The CDR3 extends over 15 amino acids. CDR1 and CDR2 (germline): MNHEY, SVGAGI.

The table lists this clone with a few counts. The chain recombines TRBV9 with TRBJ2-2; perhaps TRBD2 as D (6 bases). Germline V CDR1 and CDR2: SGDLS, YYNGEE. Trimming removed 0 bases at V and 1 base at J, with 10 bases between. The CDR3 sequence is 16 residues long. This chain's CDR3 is CASSVEPSVNTGELFF. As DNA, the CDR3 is TGTGCCAGCAGCGTAGAACCTAGCGTGAACACCGGGGAGCTGTTTTTT.

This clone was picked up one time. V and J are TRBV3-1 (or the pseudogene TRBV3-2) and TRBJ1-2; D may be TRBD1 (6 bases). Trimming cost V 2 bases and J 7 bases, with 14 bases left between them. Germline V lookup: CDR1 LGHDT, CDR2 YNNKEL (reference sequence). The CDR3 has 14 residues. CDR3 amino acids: CASSQNSGGRGYTF. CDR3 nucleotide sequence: TGTGCCAGCAGCCAAAATTCGGGGGGCCGTGGCTACACCTTC.

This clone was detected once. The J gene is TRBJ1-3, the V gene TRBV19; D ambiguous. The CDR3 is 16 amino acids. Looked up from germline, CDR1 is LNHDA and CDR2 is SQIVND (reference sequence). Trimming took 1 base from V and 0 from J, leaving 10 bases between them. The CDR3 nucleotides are TGTGCCAGTAGTATAGGGCAGGCTACCTCTGGAAACACCATATATTTT. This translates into CASSIGQATSGNTIYF.

CDR3 amino acids: CASSPLGGGIKETQYF. In DNA, the CDR3 is TGTGCCAGCAGCCCATTGGGGGGAGGTATTAAAGAGACCCAGTACTTC. V usage is TRBV7-2 and J usage is TRBJ2-5; weak D call: TRBD2 (6 bases). This CDR3 is built from 16 residues. Germline V CDR1 and CDR2: SGHTA, FQGNSA. The ends were cut back, 5 bases at V and 3 bases at J, with 19 bases in the middle.

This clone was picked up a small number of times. CDR3 sequence (DNA): TGTGCCAGTAGGACTAGCCCCTACCTAGGTGAGCAGTTCTTC. It encodes CASRTSPYLGEQFF. V usage is TRBV19 and J usage is TRBJ2-1, with 7 bases that match TRBD2. Trimming cost V 6 bases and J 9 bases; bases outside gene matches: 11. Germline CDR1 is LNHDA and CDR2 is SQIVND (reference sequence). This CDR3 spans 14 amino acids. The full variable domain, with the rest looked up from reference TRBV19 and TRBJ2-1, is DGGITQSPKYLFRKEGQNVTLSCEQNLNHDAMYWYRQDPGQGLRLIYYSQIVNDFQKGDIAEGYSVSREKKESFPLTVTSAQKNPTAFYLCASRTSPYLGEQFFGPGTRLTVL.

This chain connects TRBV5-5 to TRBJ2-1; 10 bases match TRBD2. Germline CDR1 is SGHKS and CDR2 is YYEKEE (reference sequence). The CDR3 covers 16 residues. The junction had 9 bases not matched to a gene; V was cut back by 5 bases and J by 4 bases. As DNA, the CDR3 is TGTGCCAGCAGGCCCCCGGGACTAGCGAGTTACAATGAGCAGTTCTTC. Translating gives CASRPPGLASYNEQFF.

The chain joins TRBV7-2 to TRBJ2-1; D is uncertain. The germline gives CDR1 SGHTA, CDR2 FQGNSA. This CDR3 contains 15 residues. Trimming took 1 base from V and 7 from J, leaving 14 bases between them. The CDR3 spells CASSLDRGLPNEQFF. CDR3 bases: TGTGCCAGCAGCTTAGATCGAGGTCTCCCAAATGAGCAGTTCTTC. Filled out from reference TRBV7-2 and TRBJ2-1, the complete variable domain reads GAGVSQSPSNKVTEKGKDVELRCDPISGHTALYWYRQSLGQGLEFLIYFQGNSAPDKSGLPSDRFSAERTGGSVSTLTIQRTQQEDSAVYLCASSLDRGLPNEQFFGPGTRLTVL.